The 29 T cell receptor beta chains below were found in one sample sequenced in a study of PD-L1 blockade in urothelial cancer (dated by TCRdb to about 2017). Taken with the paper, the label for time point translates to: pretreatment peripheral blood. Libraries were constructed by the immunoSEQ multiplex PCR assay. TCRdb obtained this table from immuneACCESS and retained in-frame rearrangements with V and J assigned. These tables miss some clones; where compared with another copy, unresolved V genes account for less than half of the shortfall, and the remainder is unexplained. The sample profile shows about 52,000 clones; approximately 80% of them were found once. The ten largest make up over 1% of the sample. Sequenced material: PBMCs, taken around atezolizumab (anti-PD-L1) treatment. All receptors come from a man aged 50-60 years with urothelial cancer.

With regard to this clone: One junction end does not reproduce the germline sequence, and a read error may be involved. The chain combines TRBV7-7 with TRBJ2-7; weak D call: TRBD2 (6 bases). Looked up from germline, CDR1 is SSHAT and CDR2 is FNYEAQ (reference sequence). This CDR3 has 13 amino acids. CDR3 protein: CASSSREFYEQYF. The CDR3 DNA follows: TGTGCTAGCAGCTCACGGGAGTTCTACGAGCAGTACTTC.

Concerning this clone itself: This likely comes from a read error, as the CDR3 has no conserved phenylalanine or tryptophan at its end. It is unclear where the CDR3 begins or ends on the DNA, so no DNA is shown, and the CDR3 is as TCRdb lists it. This rearrangement joins TRBV6-5 to TRBJ2-7; the DNA was not used to check the table's D call, TRBD1. Including both end residues, the CDR3 is 11 amino acids long. Germline V gene sequence: CDR1 MNHEY, CDR2 SVGAGI. CDR3 loop: CASSDTGGPFL.

The chain combines TRBV15 with TRBJ1-6, with D uncertain. Per the germline V gene, CDR1 is LNHNV and CDR2 is YYDKDF (reference sequence). This CDR3 is built from 12 residues. Trimming took off 1 base at V and 14 bases at J, with 9 bases between the two ends. The CDR3 coding sequence is TGTGCCACCAGCAGAGGTTATTCCGCCCTCCACTTT. Protein product: CATSRGYSALHF.

V gene TRBV7-6 combines with J gene TRBJ2-2; 10 bases map to TRBD2. This CDR3 comprises 14 residues. CDR1 SGHVS and CDR2 FNYEAQ come from the germline V gene. J was trimmed by 4 bases and V by 5 bases; bases with no gene match: 1. For the CDR3, the DNA is TGTGCCAGCAGCCGGACTAGCGGCACCGGGGAGCTGTTTTTT. It yields the protein CASSRTSGTGELFF.

This chain joins TRBV7-3 and TRBJ2-3, with D perhaps TRBD2 (7 bases). CDR1 is SGHTA and CDR2 is FQGTGA in the germline V gene. CDR3 length: 15 amino acids. V shed 3 bases and J shed 2 bases, with 12 bases lying between them. The CDR3 sequence is CASSLLGGPTDTQYF. The CDR3 bases are TGTGCCAGCAGCTTGCTCGGGGGGCCCACAGATACGCAGTATTTT.

The genes are TRBV4-2 and TRBJ2-7, with a possible D match to TRBD1 (6 bases). The V end was cut by 4 bases, the J end by 2 bases, with 12 bases between. Germline assignment: CDR1 LGHNA and CDR2 YNFKEQ. CDR3 size: 14 residues. The CDR3 spells CASSPPDRTYEQYF. The CDR3 coding sequence is TGTGCCAGCAGCCCTCCCGACAGGACCTACGAGCAGTACTTC.

The J gene is TRBJ2-4, the V gene TRBV11-3, with D uncertain. Germline loops: CDR1 SGHNT, CDR2 YENEEA. The CDR3 is made up of 13 amino acids. The ends were cut back, 0 bases at V and 8 bases at J, with 8 bases in the middle. The CDR3 region has the DNA TGTGCCAGCAGCTTAGATACTGGGCACATTCAGTACTTC. Residues: CASSLDTGHIQYF.

The gene calls are TRBV7-2 and TRBJ2-3, with TRBD2 as a possible D gene (6 bases). This CDR3 has 18 amino acids. The germline V and J ends were trimmed by 5 bases and 2 bases, with 23 bases remaining between them. In germline, CDR1 is SGHTA, CDR2 FQGNSA. The CDR3 is CASSPPKTGGDITDTQYF. CDR3 DNA: TGTGCCAGCAGCCCACCCAAGACTGGCGGGGATATCACAGATACGCAGTATTTT.

The V gene is TRBV21-1, the J gene TRBJ2-1; the D segment call TRBD2 is taken from the table without a DNA check. TRBV21-1 is reported as a pseudogene. CDR3 length equals 16 residues. CDR3 in DNA: TGTGCCAGCAGCATCTCTCAGACTAGCGGGAAGGATGAGCAGTTCTTC. This codes for CASSISQTSGKDEQFF.

The J gene is TRBJ2-7, the V gene TRBV7-2; D may be TRBD2 (6 bases). This CDR3 is 15 amino acids long. The germline gives CDR1 SGHTA, CDR2 FQGNSA. V lost 2 bases and J lost 2, with 13 bases in between. CDR3 coding DNA: TGTGCCAGCAGCTTACCCGGGACTGGTGCCTACGAGCAGTACTTC. Protein: CASSLPGTGAYEQYF. The whole variable domain, filled in from reference TRBV7-2 and TRBJ2-7, reads GAGVSQSPSNKVTEKGKDVELRCDPISGHTALYWYRQSLGQGLEFLIYFQGNSAPDKSGLPSDRFSAERTGGSVSTLTIQRTQQEDSAVYLCASSLPGTGAYEQYFGPGTRLTVT.

This clone was seen more than once but under ten times. The chain recombines TRBV5-6 with TRBJ1-1, with D hard to call. The V and J ends lost 2 bases and 5 bases respectively, with 10 bases between them. Germline assignment: CDR1 SGHDT and CDR2 YYEEEE. The CDR3 is made up of 13 amino acids. Written as DNA, the CDR3 is TGTGCCAGCAGCTTTCAAGGGAGAACTGAAGCTTTCTTT. Translation gives CASSFQGRTEAFF.

The chain has TRBV5-1 and TRBJ1-1, with a weak D call TRBD1 (5 bases). CDR1 and CDR2 (germline): SGHRS, YFSETQ. Trimming took off 4 bases at V and 6 bases at J, with 16 bases between the two ends. The CDR3 totals 14 residues. CDR3 DNA: TGCGCCAGCAGCCCCGGACAAGCTGGCCCTGAAGCTTTCTTT. As protein: CASSPGQAGPEAFF.

The chain links TRBV19 to TRBJ1-5; TRBD1 matches at 11 bases. V lost 6 bases and J lost 2; bases outside the gene matches: 3. The CDR3 sequence is 15 residues long. CDR1 is LNHDA and CDR2 is SQIVND in the germline V gene (reference sequence). The CDR3 bases are TGTGCCAGTAGGGGACAGGGGGTTGGCAATCAGCCCCAGCATTTT. Encoded protein: CASRGQGVGNQPQHF.

This chain joins TRBV4-3 and TRBJ2-3; D might be TRBD1 (6 bases). Trimming cost V 8 bases and J 8 bases, with 14 bases left between them. Germline V gives CDR1 LGHNA, CDR2 YSLEER. The CDR3 length is 12 residues. CDR3 bases: TGCGCCAGCGGATTGGGGGCCGGTACGCAGTATTTT. Amino acid sequence: CASGLGAGTQYF.

CDR3 amino acids: CATSQGTKNIQYF. CDR3 in DNA: TGTGCCACCAGCCAGGGAACCAAAAACATTCAGTACTTC. The chain couples TRBV15 to TRBJ2-4, with a possible D match to TRBD1 (5 bases). V shed 5 bases and J shed 2 bases, with 7 bases lying between them. CDR1 and CDR2 (germline): LNHNV, YYDKDF (reference sequence). The CDR3 covers 13 residues.

The chain is built from TRBV7-9 and TRBJ1-4, with D possibly matching TRBD1 (5 bases). In germline, CDR1 is SEHNR, CDR2 FQNEAQ (reference sequence). Trimming stripped 3 bases from V and 0 bases from J, with 8 bases between. This CDR3 spans 15 amino acids. The CDR3 DNA follows: TGTGCCAGCAGCTTTGGCAGGGCAACTAATGAAAAACTGTTTTTT. This gives the protein CASSFGRATNEKLFF.

V usage is TRBV5-4 and J usage is TRBJ2-5, with 8 bases that match TRBD2. The CDR3 length is 14 residues. The germline CDR1 and CDR2 sequences are SGHNT and YYREEE (reference sequence). V gave up 1 base and J gave up 4 bases; unmatched junction bases: 3. In nucleotides, the CDR3 is TGTGCCAGCAGCTTGACGGGGGGGCTAGAGACCCAGTACTTC. As protein: CASSLTGGLETQYF.

This chain links TRBV18 with TRBJ1-1; 8 bases map to TRBD1. From germline, CDR1 is KGHSH and CDR2 LQKENI. V lost 5 bases and J lost 2; bases outside the gene matches: 7. CDR3 length: 15 amino acids. CDR3 amino acids: CASSFKQGENTEAFF. CDR3 bases: TGTGCCAGCTCATTCAAACAGGGGGAAAACACTGAAGCTTTCTTT.

The sample holds one count of this clone. The J gene is TRBJ1-6, the V gene TRBV30, with 8 bases aligning to TRBD1. The germline CDR1 and CDR2 sequences are GTSNPN and SVGIG (reference sequence). The J segment lost 5 bases and the V segment lost 1 base, leaving 7 bases of the junction unmatched. This CDR3 spans 16 amino acids. The CDR3 spells CAWSGSGGRNNSPLHF. The DNA for the CDR3 is TGTGCCTGGAGTGGATCAGGGGGCCGGAATAATTCACCCCTCCACTTT.

The V and J genes are TRBV11-3 and TRBJ2-1, with 10 bases fitting TRBD2. CDR1 is SGHNT, CDR2 YENEEA, per germline. V shed 0 bases and J 5 bases; nucleotides not matched to a gene: 4. The CDR3 runs to 16 residues. CDR3 amino acids: CASSLDGAGGNNEQFF. The CDR3 bases are TGTGCCAGCAGCTTAGATGGAGCGGGAGGGAACAATGAGCAGTTCTTC.

On this clone itself: A junction end diverges from the germline sequence, so it may reflect a read error. The rearrangement links TRBV28 to TRBJ2-7; D remains ambiguous. Germline V gene data show CDR1 as MDHEN and CDR2 as SYDVKM. This CDR3 is built from 12 residues. CDR3 residues: CASSPPGTAYNF. CDR3 DNA sequence: TGTGCCAGCAGTCCCCCCGGAACAGCTTACAACTTC. Based on the CDR3 plus reference TRBV28 and TRBJ2-7, the full variable domain is DVKVTQSSRYLVKRTGEKVFLECVQDMDHENMFWYRQDPGLGLRLIYFSYDVKMKEKGDIPEGYSVSREKKERFSLILESASTNQTSMYLCASSPPGTAYNFGPGTRLTVT.

The genes are TRBV7-2 and TRBJ2-5; D not resolved. V was shortened by 5 bases and J by 4 bases, with 11 bases between the two germline ends. Germline-derived CDR1 and CDR2 are SGHTA and FQGNSA. This CDR3 contains 13 residues. The chain's CDR3 is CASSPRLRETQYF. CDR3 coding DNA: TGTGCCAGCAGCCCCCGGTTGAGAGAGACCCAGTACTTC.

The V gene is TRBV5-4, the J gene TRBJ2-2, with unresolved D. This CDR3 has 14 residues. V lost 1 base and J lost 5, with 9 bases in between. Germline V gene data show CDR1 as SGHNT and CDR2 as YYREEE (reference sequence). CDR3 region: CASSLISKTGELFF. As DNA, the CDR3 is TGTGCCAGCAGCTTGATTTCAAAAACCGGGGAGCTGTTTTTT.

The rearrangement joins TRBV23-1 to TRBJ1-1; 10 bases match TRBD1. TRBV23-1 is treated as an ORF (open reading frame) with a function not yet certain. The CDR3 has 16 residues. V dropped 0 bases and J dropped 3; count of bases not matched to a gene: 4. The CDR3 loop reads CASSQSDRGQDTEAFF. CDR3 sequence (DNA): TGCGCCAGCAGTCAATCAGACAGGGGGCAGGACACTGAAGCTTTCTTT.

The genes are TRBV7-8 and TRBJ2-1; 9 nucleotides agree with TRBD2. Germline V gene sequence: CDR1 SGHVS, CDR2 FQNEAQ. Trimming took 4 bases from V and 3 from J; bases not matched to a gene: 7. This CDR3 is built from 16 residues. CDR3 protein: CASSSWTSADYNEQFF. CDR3 DNA: TGTGCCAGCAGCTCCTGGACTAGCGCCGACTACAATGAGCAGTTCTTC.

This clone appeared a few times. The chain has TRBV5-1 and TRBJ2-5; 8 bases fit TRBD1. Germline lookup yields CDR1 SGHRS and CDR2 YFSETQ. The CDR3 runs to 16 residues. Trimming took 1 base from V and 5 from J; bases not matched to a gene: 10. The DNA for the CDR3 is TGCGCCAGCAGCTTGACCAGGACAGGGTTCCTCGAGACCCAGTACTTC. This encodes CASSLTRTGFLETQYF. The variable domain in full, with the rest retrieved from reference TRBV5-1 and TRBJ2-5, is KAGVTQTPRYLIKTRGQQVTLSCSPISGHRSVSWYQQTPGQGLQFLFEYFSETQRNKGNFPGRFSGRQFSNSRSEMNVSTLELGDSALYLCASSLTRTGFLETQYFGPGTRLLVL.

This clone was counted between two and nine times. For the CDR3, the DNA is TGTGCCAGCAGCTTACTACCGGGACAGATCTACGAGCAGTACTTC. This codes for CASSLLPGQIYEQYF. This chain joins TRBV7-3 and TRBJ2-7, with 7 bases that match TRBD1. There are 15 residues in the CDR3. Germline V gene data show CDR1 as SGHTA and CDR2 as FQGTGA. V was clipped by 2 bases and J by 3 bases; unmatched bases: 7.

This rearrangement joins TRBV6-1 to TRBJ2-7, with TRBD1 matching over 8 bases. This CDR3 contains 12 residues. Germline loops: CDR1 MNHNS, CDR2 SASEGT. After removal of 5 bases from V and 6 bases from J, the junction contained 3 bases not matched to a gene. This CDR3 is CASSRDRSEQYF. CDR3 DNA sequence: TGTGCCAGCAGTCGGGACAGGTCCGAGCAGTACTTC.

The V call is TRBV9, the J call TRBJ2-1, with 10 bases matching TRBD1. Germline CDR1 is SGDLS and CDR2 is YYNGEE. V lost 0 bases, J lost 5 bases, and 2 bases stayed unmatched. The CDR3 length is 15 residues. The chain's CDR3 is CASSVAGTGDNEQFF. The CDR3 bases are TGTGCCAGCAGCGTAGCCGGGACAGGGGACAATGAGCAGTTCTTC.